A single sample gave rise to the 21 T cell receptor beta chains below, sequenced in a study of T cell repertoires in cytomegalovirus infection. TCRdb called the reads again in MiXCR, with one record for every CDR3 protein. The sample shows hundreds of thousands of distinct CDR3 sequences, approximately 24% of them seen only once. Sequenced sample: CD8+ T cells from PBMCs. The receptors derive from a human donor in good health (CMV status not recorded). Some clones in this sample may be carry-over from other donors' samples.

V and J are TRBV2 and TRBJ1-2, with TRBD1 matching over 7 bases. With 8 bases clipped from V and 4 bases from J, the junction kept 4 bases outside the gene matches. The germline V gene encodes CDR1 SNHLY and CDR2 FYNNEI. CDR3 length equals 12 residues. This CDR3 is CASPDRAYGYTF. The DNA for the CDR3 is TGTGCCAGCCCCGACAGGGCCTATGGCTACACCTTC.

A few counts support this clonotype. This chain joins TRBV19 and TRBJ2-2, with D unclear. The CDR3 is 13 residues long. Germline lookup yields CDR1 LNHDA and CDR2 SQIVND (reference sequence). The V end was cut by 3 bases, the J end by 1 base, with 3 bases between. CDR3 in amino acids: CASSMRNTGELFF. The CDR3 DNA is TGTGCCAGTAGTATGCGGAACACCGGGGAGCTGTTTTTT.

This clonotype has a handful of counts. This sequence joins TRBV6-1 and TRBJ2-3, with TRBD2 identical over 9 bases. This CDR3 has 15 residues. J was trimmed by 1 base and V by 6 bases; bases with no gene match: 5. CDR1 MNHNS and CDR2 SASEGT come from the germline V gene. CDR3 DNA: TGTGCCAGCAGGCTGGCTAGCGGGGGCACAGATACGCAGTATTTT. Its protein product is CASRLASGGTDTQYF.

There are a few counts of this clonotype. The chain uses TRBV29-1 and TRBJ2-1; a possible D gene is TRBD2 (5 bases). The ends were cut back, 4 bases at V and 8 bases at J, with 6 bases in the middle. The CDR3 sequence is 10 residues long. The germline V gene encodes CDR1 SQVTM and CDR2 ANQGSEA. CDR3: CSVGGYEQFF. In nucleotides, the CDR3 is TGCAGCGTTGGAGGGTATGAGCAGTTCTTC.

This clonotype was counted ten times or more. The chain uses TRBV7-9 and TRBJ2-1, with 7 bases lining up with TRBD2. The CDR3 is 14 residues long. J gave up 3 bases and V 5 bases, and 4 bases lay outside the gene matches. The germline CDR1 and CDR2 sequences are SEHNR and FQNEAQ (reference sequence). The chain's CDR3 is CASSRGLVYNEQFF. For the CDR3, the DNA is TGTGCCAGCAGCCGAGGACTAGTCTACAATGAGCAGTTCTTC.

Many counts were recorded for this clonotype. The chain links TRBV7-9 to TRBJ2-5; TRBD2 might be the D (5 bases). V lost 4 bases to trimming and J lost 1 base, with 10 bases between them. CDR1 and CDR2 (germline): SEHNR, FQNEAQ (reference sequence). The CDR3 has 14 amino acids. CDR3: CASSSSGVQETQYF. The DNA of the CDR3 is TGTGCCAGCAGCTCGTCCGGGGTCCAAGAGACCCAGTACTTC.

The V call is TRBV5-1, the J call TRBJ1-2, with D maybe TRBD1 (6 bases). The V end lost 4 bases, the J end lost 6 bases, and 10 bases lay between the germline ends. Per the germline V gene, CDR1 is SGHRS and CDR2 is YFSETQ. The CDR3 length is 12 residues. The CDR3 spells CASSTQGHGYTF. The CDR3 nucleotides read TGCGCCAGCAGCACTCAGGGGCATGGCTACACCTTC.

V and J are TRBV14 and TRBJ2-1; weak D call: TRBD2 (5 bases). CDR1 and CDR2 (germline): SGHDN, FVKESK. V dropped 1 base and J dropped 0 bases, with 13 bases sitting between them. The CDR3 runs to 17 residues. The CDR3 nucleotides read TGTGCCAGCAGCCAAGGGACTTCCCGGAGCTCCTACAATGAGCAGTTCTTC. It codes for CASSQGTSRSSYNEQFF.

V usage is TRBV20-1 and J usage is TRBJ2-7; D might be TRBD1 or TRBD2, each matching 6 bases. The CDR3 runs 14 residues. Germline V CDR1 and CDR2: DFQATT, SNEGSKA (reference sequence). Trimming removed 1 base from V and 0 bases from J, with 10 bases in between. Written as DNA, the CDR3 is TGCAGTGCTAGAGTAGCGGACAGCTCCTACGAGCAGTACTTC. Its translation: CSARVADSSYEQYF.

This clonotype has ten or more counts. The chain is built from TRBV7-2 and TRBJ2-3, with D possibly being TRBD2 (6 bases). The CDR3 is made up of 19 amino acids. V gave up 2 bases and J gave up 2 bases, with 23 bases separating them. In germline, CDR1 is SGHTA, CDR2 FQGNSA. CDR3 residues: CASSLNRMRDHGATDTQYF. The CDR3 DNA is TGTGCCAGCAGCTTAAATCGAATGCGGGACCATGGGGCCACAGATACGCAGTATTTT. Full variable domain (remainder filled in from reference TRBV7-2 and TRBJ2-3): GAGVSQSPSNKVTEKGKDVELRCDPISGHTALYWYRQSLGQGLEFLIYFQGNSAPDKSGLPSDRFSAERTGGSVSTLTIQRTQQEDSAVYLCASSLNRMRDHGATDTQYFGPGTRLTVL.

This clonotype has more than one count but fewer than ten. J is TRBJ1-4 and V is TRBV25-1, with D hard to call. This CDR3 region has 19 residues. The germline gives CDR1 MGHDK, CDR2 SYGVNS. Trimming removed 1 base from V and 0 bases from J, with 18 bases in between. CDR3 nucleotides: TGTGCCAGCAGTGAATTGGGTCTTTTCGGCAGCGCAACTAATGAAAAACTGTTTTTT. Protein product: CASSELGLFGSATNEKLFF.

The CDR3 is CSAETPGTGYGYTF. CDR3 DNA: TGCAGTGCCGAAACCCCCGGGACAGGGTACGGCTACACCTTC. The rearrangement uses TRBV20-1 and TRBJ1-2, with 9 bases identical to TRBD1. This CDR3 is 14 amino acids long. Germline CDR1 and CDR2: DFQATT and SNEGSKA (reference sequence). With 6 bases clipped from V and 8 bases from J, the junction kept 13 bases outside the gene matches.

This clonotype has just a few counts. The genes are TRBV10-3 and TRBJ1-5; D remains ambiguous. CDR3 size: 16 residues. The V end was cut by 6 bases, the J end by 3 bases, with 18 bases between. CDR1 and CDR2 from the germline V gene are ENHRY and SYGVKD. The CDR3 DNA sequence: TGTGCCATCAGCCCCCAAGAGGCCGCGGACAATCAGCCCCAGCATTTT. Residues: CAISPQEAADNQPQHF.

Comment on this clonotype: A read error is possible here, since a much larger clone lies one base away. V is TRBV7-8 and J is TRBJ2-7; tentatively, D is TRBD1 (6 bases). The CDR3 extends over 14 amino acids. Germline V CDR1 and CDR2: SGHVS, FQNEAQ. V lost 5 bases to trimming and J lost 5 bases, with 16 bases between them. CDR3 protein: CASSHNEGVDEQYV. CDR3 in DNA: TGTGCCAGCAGCCACAACGAGGGGGTGGACGAGCAGTACGTC.

This chain uses TRBV5-5 with TRBJ1-5, with 7 bases fitting TRBD1. V trimming: 2 bases; J trimming: 0 bases; junction bases outside the gene matches: 11. CDR1 is SGHKS, CDR2 YYEKEE, per germline (reference sequence). This CDR3 has 18 residues. CDR3 DNA: TGTGCCAGCAGCTTAAAAGACCAGGGGGAAAGTAGCAATCAGCCCCAGCATTTT. Protein product: CASSLKDQGESSNQPQHF.

This clonotype was seen a few times. The DNA of the CDR3 is TGTGCCAGCACCCCGGGGGGGCCCTCCACCGGGGAGCTGTTTTTT. Protein: CASTPGGPSTGELFF. The V call is TRBV27, the J call TRBJ2-2, with 8 bases identical to TRBD2. The V gene's germline CDR1 is MNHEY and CDR2 SMNVEV (reference sequence). The trim removed 7 bases at V and 4 bases at J, leaving 8 bases unmatched. The length of the CDR3 is 15 residues.

The chain has TRBV20-1 and TRBJ1-6, with TRBD1 identical over 10 bases. Germline lookup yields CDR1 DFQATT and CDR2 SNEGSKA (reference sequence). This CDR3 contains 14 residues. The V segment lost 6 bases and the J segment 3 bases; nucleotides outside the gene matches: 2. The CDR3 loop reads CSARTGGYNSPLHF. For the CDR3, the DNA is TGCAGTGCCAGGACAGGGGGCTATAATTCACCCCTCCACTTT.

This clonotype came up many times. J is TRBJ2-5 and V is TRBV28, with D perhaps TRBD1 or TRBD2 (7 bases each). Germline V CDR1 and CDR2: MDHEN, SYDVKM. This CDR3 region has 14 residues. Trimming took 3 bases from V and 5 from J, leaving 13 bases between them. The CDR3 loop is CASSLGGGAETQYF. CDR3 nucleotide sequence: TGTGCCAGCAGTTTGGGAGGGGGCGCGGAGACCCAGTACTTC.

This clonotype was detected ten times or more. This rearrangement joins TRBV7-2 to TRBJ1-4; D gene ambiguous. Trimming shortened V by 5 bases and J by 8 bases, and 15 bases separated the two germline ends. Per the germline V gene, CDR1 is SGHTA and CDR2 is FQGNSA. The CDR3 is made up of 14 amino acids. CDR3 region: CASSPPGGVEKLFF. The CDR3 coding sequence is TGTGCCAGCAGCCCCCCGGGTGGGGTAGAAAAACTGTTTTTT.

This clonotype was counted many times. The V and J genes are TRBV7-9 and TRBJ2-1, with D possibly TRBD2 on 6 matching bases. Germline V CDR1 and CDR2: SEHNR, FQNEAQ (reference sequence). The CDR3 consists of 13 residues. Trimming left V 5 bases short and J 9 bases short, with 14 bases between. CDR3 amino acids: CASSPAGRGEQFF. The CDR3 DNA is TGTGCCAGCAGCCCCGCGGGGCGGGGTGAGCAGTTCTTC. The full variable domain, its missing parts supplied by reference TRBV7-9 and TRBJ2-1, is DTGVSQNPRHKITKRGQNVTFRCDPISEHNRLYWYRQTLGQGPEFLTYFQNEAQLEKSRLLSDRFSAERPKGSFSTLEIQRTEQGDSAMYLCASSPAGRGEQFFGPGTRLTVL.

This clonotype has more than one count but fewer than ten. The rearrangement joins TRBV19 to TRBJ1-5, with D perhaps TRBD1 (5 bases). The length of the CDR3 is 14 residues. Deletions cut 5 bases from V and 3 bases from J, with 11 bases between. Looked up from germline, CDR1 is LNHDA and CDR2 is SQIVND (reference sequence). The CDR3 nucleotides read TGTGCCAGTAGTGACCGACAGAACAATCAGCCCCAGCATTTT. Translating gives CASSDRQNNQPQHF.